This T cell receptor beta chain was retrieved from a study of blood T cell repertoires in COVID-19. Turning to the study itself: In each case, the material was cDNA or gDNA derived from T cells, B-cell-depleted T cells, or PBMCs.

V lost 0 bases and J lost 7, with 23 bases in between. The germline gives CDR1 SGDLS, CDR2 YYNGEE. There are 17 residues in the CDR3. As processed by the authors: For nucleated cells, counts were estimated from reference gene primer amplification. Sequenced by immunoSEQ multiplex PCR; TCRdb stores in-frame clones only, minus some. The DNA was the basis for D and trimming; V, J and clone size are from that table. The sample records around 97,000 clones, around nine tenths being singletons. Sequenced material: peripheral blood. The chain recombines TRBV9 with TRBJ2-7; a possible D gene is TRBD1 (6 bases). This clonotype was sampled from a human donor in a cohort sampled during active COVID-19. CDR3: CASSVGPRGTVEGEQYF. CDR3 in DNA: TGTGCCAGCAGCGTAGGTCCTAGGGGGACGGTGGAAGGGGAGCAGTACTTC.